This T cell receptor (beta chain) was profiled in a study of shared T cell receptors in the human thymus (dated by TCRdb to the early 2020s). In the study overall: The study examined how the human thymus generates shared, self-reactive T-cell receptor alpha chains.

In the case of this clone: No antigen is known for it. The record has no base qualities; no much larger clone is one base away.

Receptors were amplified or captured by the immunoSEQ multiplex PCR assay. Drawn from immuneACCESS, this table holds only the in-frame rearrangements with V and J called that TCRdb kept. Clones are partly lost; checked studies trace under half to an unresolved V gene and leave the rest unexplained. The sample table shows about 540,000 clones, and about 80% are seen once. The ten largest clones capture about 0.013% of the sample. Germline trimming: 1 base from V, 4 bases from J; junction bases outside gene matches: 14. In the germline V gene, CDR1 corresponds to SGHVS and CDR2 to FNYEAQ. Taken from cysteine to phenylalanine, the CDR3 has 18 residues. Just CDR3 DNA is preserved here, 54 bases in frame from base 1. This sample was shared with a second study, whose subject was human thymus T cells. The second investigation adds: In Finland, the donors were immunologically healthy infants who were having open corrective cardiac surgery for congenital heart defects. The thymus tissue came from surgical resects taken out during corrective cardiac surgery. Usage of V and J gene segments appeared to be biased in both the thymic and the peripheral blood repertoires. The related research reported highly overlapping thymic TCR repertoires among unrelated individuals. The study characterized TCR alpha and beta repertoires from seven to nine infant thymus samples and a few related peripheral blood samples. Donor ages ranging from about 6 to 244 days were recorded, and five to seven male and a couple of female infants were included in the cohort. Thymocytes were released mechanically from tissue and stored at -70 °C as pellets of roughly 9.5-32 million cells. A QIAsymphony instrument was used to extract genomic DNA from the frozen cell pellets. The immunoSEQ multiplex PCR assay was used to amplify the TCRB and TCRAD loci from a standardized amount of quality-controlled genomic DNA. The V(D)J region was spanned by amplicons of a length sufficient to cover the CDR3 and to identify V and J genes. The commercial immunoSEQ service was used to sequence amplicons on an Illumina platform. Primer bias and sequencing errors were corrected as previously described, and TCRAD and TCRB definitions were based on the IMGT database. immunoSEQ Analyzer 3.0 and VDJTools were used for repertoire analysis, which covered basic statistics, V/J segment usage, diversity estimates, rarefaction and pairwise overlap. To estimate diversity, the Chao1, ChaoE, Efron-Thisted, Shannon and inverse Simpson indices were applied, and diversity was also estimated on datasets down-sampled to the smallest sample. For repertoire overlap, CDR3 nucleotide sequence, V gene and J gene had to match strictly, and clustering was done by Jaccard-based multidimensional scaling. Thymus samples yielded on average about 810,000 unique TCRB clonotypes, compared with roughly 92,000 from blood samples.

The clonotype comes from a boy younger than two with a congenital heart defect. Donor details come from another sample of the same person, matched by shared clones. Sequences were obtained from thymocytes. The receptor chain draws on TRBV7-6 and TRBJ1-1; TRBD1 aligns with 8 central bases. The DNA sequence is TGTGCCAGCAGCTTAGTGAGAGGGGCAGGGGGCCTGGGCACTGAAGCTTTCTTT. It translates to CASSLVRGAGGLGTEAFF.